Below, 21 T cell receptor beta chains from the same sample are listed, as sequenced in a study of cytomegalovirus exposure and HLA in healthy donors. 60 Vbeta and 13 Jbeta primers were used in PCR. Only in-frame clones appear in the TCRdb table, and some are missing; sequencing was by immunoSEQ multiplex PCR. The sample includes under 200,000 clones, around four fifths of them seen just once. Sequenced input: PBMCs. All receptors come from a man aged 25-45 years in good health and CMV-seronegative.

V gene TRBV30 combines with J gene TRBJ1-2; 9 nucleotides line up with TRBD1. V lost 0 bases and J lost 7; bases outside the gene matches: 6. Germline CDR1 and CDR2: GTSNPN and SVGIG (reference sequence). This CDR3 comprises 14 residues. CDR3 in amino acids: CAWSVHDRGSGYTF. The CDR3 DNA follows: TGTGCCTGGAGTGTACACGACAGGGGGAGTGGCTACACCTTC.

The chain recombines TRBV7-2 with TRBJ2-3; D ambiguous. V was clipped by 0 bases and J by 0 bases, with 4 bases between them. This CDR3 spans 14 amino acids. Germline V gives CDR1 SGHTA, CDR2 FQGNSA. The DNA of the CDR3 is TGTGCCAGCAGCTTAGCGACTAGCACAGATACGCAGTATTTT. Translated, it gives CASSLATSTDTQYF.

The CDR3 spells CASSLTSGTDYEQYF. For the CDR3, the DNA is TGTGCCAGCAGCCTTACCTCCGGGACAGACTACGAGCAGTACTTC. V gene TRBV11-3 combines with J gene TRBJ2-7; TRBD1 matches 7 bases. Trimming at V came to 5 bases and at J to 3 bases, leaving 10 bases not matched to a gene. Germline V lookup: CDR1 SGHNT, CDR2 YENEEA. There are 15 residues in the CDR3. Using reference TRBV11-3 and TRBJ2-7 for the parts outside the CDR3, the full variable domain is EAGVVQSPRYKIIEKKQPVAFWCNPISGHNTLYWYLQNLGQGPELLIRYENEEAVDDSQLPKDRFSAERLKGVDSTLKIQPAELGDSAVYLCASSLTSGTDYEQYFGPGTRLTVT.

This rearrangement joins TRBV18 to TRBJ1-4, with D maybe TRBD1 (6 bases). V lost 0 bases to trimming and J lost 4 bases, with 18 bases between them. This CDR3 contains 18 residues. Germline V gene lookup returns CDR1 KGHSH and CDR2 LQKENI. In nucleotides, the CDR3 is TGTGCCAGCTCACCACCTAATTCCGTCAGGGGCCTTAATGAAAAACTGTTTTTT. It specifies CASSPPNSVRGLNEKLFF.

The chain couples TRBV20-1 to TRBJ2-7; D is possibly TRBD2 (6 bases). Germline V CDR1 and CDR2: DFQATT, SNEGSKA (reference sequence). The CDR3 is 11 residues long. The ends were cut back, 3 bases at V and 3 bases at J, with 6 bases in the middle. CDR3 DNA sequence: TGCAGTGCTAGGGAGGGCTACGAGCAGTACTTC. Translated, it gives CSAREGYEQYF.

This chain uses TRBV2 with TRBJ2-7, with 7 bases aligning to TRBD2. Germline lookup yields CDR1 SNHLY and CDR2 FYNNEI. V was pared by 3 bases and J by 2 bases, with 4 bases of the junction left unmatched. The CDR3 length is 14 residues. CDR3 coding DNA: TGTGCCAGCAGTGAGGCGGGAGTCACCTACGAGCAGTACTTC. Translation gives CASSEAGVTYEQYF.

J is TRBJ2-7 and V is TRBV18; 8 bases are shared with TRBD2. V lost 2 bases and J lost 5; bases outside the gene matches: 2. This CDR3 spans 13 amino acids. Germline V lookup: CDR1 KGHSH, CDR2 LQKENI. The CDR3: CASSPGTSNEQYF. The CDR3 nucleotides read TGTGCCAGCTCACCAGGGACTAGTAACGAGCAGTACTTC.

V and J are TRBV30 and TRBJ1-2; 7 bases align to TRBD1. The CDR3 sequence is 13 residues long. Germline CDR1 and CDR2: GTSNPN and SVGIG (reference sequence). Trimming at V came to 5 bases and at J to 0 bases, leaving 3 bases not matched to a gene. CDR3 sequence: CAWAGGPNYGYTF. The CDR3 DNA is TGTGCCTGGGCAGGGGGACCTAACTATGGCTACACCTTC.

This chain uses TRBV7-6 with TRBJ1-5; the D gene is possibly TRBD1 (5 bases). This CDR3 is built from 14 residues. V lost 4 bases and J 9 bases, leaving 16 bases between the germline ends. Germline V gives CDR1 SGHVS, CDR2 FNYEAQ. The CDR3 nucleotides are TGTGCCAGCAGCTCCGATAGGGGAAAGCGGCCCCAGCATTTT. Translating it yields CASSSDRGKRPQHF. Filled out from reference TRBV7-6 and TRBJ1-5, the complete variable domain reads GAGVSQSPRYKVTKRGQDVALRCDPISGHVSLYWYRQALGQGPEFLTYFNYEAQQDKSGLPNDRFSAERPEGSISTLTIQRTEQRDSAMYRCASSSDRGKRPQHFGDGTRLSIL.

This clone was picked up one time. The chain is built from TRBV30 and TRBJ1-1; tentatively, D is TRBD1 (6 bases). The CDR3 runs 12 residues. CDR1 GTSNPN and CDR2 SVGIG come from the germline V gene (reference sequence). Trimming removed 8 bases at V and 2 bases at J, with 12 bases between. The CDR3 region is CASDRTNTEAFF. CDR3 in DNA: TGTGCCAGCGACAGGACCAACACTGAAGCTTTCTTT.

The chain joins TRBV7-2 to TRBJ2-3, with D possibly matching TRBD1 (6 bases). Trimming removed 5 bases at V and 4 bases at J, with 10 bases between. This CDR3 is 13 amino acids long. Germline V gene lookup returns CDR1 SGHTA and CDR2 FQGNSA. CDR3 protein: CASSQQGPDTQYF. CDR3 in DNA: TGTGCCAGCAGCCAACAGGGTCCAGATACGCAGTATTTT.

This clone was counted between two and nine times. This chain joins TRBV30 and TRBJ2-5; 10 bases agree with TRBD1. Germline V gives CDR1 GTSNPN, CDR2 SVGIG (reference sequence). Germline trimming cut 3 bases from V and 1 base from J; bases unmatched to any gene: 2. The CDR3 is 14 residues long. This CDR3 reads CAWRGDRGQETQYF. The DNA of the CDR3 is TGTGCCTGGAGGGGGGACAGGGGCCAAGAGACCCAGTACTTC.

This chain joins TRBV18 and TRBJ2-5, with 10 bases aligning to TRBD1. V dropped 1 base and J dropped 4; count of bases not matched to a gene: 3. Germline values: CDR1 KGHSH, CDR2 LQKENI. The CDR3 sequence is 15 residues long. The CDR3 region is CASSPRDRGGETQYF. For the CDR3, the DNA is TGTGCCAGCTCACCACGGGACAGGGGAGGAGAGACCCAGTACTTC.

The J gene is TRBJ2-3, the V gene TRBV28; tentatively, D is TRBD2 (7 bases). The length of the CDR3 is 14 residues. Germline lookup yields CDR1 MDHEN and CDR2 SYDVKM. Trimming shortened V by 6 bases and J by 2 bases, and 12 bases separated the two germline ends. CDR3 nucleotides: TGTGCCAGCAGCATGGGGGGGCCCACAGATACGCAGTATTTT. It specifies CASSMGGPTDTQYF.

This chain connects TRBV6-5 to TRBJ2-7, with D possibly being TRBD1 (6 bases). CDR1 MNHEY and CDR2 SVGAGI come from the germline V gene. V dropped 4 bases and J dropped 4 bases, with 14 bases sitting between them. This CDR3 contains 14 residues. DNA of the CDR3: TGTGCCAGCAGTTCTCTAGGACAGAAATACGAGCAGTACTTC. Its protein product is CASSSLGQKYEQYF.

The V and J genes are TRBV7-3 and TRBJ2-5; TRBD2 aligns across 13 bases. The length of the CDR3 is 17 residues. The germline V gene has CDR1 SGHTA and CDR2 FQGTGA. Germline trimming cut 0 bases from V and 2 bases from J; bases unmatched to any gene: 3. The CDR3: CASSLTPTSGGQETQYF. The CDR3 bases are TGTGCCAGCAGCTTAACCCCGACTAGCGGGGGGCAAGAGACCCAGTACTTC.

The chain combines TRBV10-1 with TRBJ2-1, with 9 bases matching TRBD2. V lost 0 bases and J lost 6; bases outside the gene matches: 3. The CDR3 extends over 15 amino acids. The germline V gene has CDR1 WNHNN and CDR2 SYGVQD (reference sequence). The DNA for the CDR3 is TGCGCCAGCAGTGAGTCGGCGGGAGGGGTCAATGAGCAGTTCTTC. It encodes CASSESAGGVNEQFF.

CDR3 DNA: TGTGCCAGCAGCTTAGATAGTGGGACCCAGTACTTC. Its translation is CASSLDSGTQYF. This chain connects TRBV7-6 to TRBJ2-5; D not resolved. This CDR3 has 12 amino acids. V was pared by 1 base and J by 7 bases, with 7 bases between. CDR1 is SGHVS and CDR2 is FNYEAQ in the germline V gene.

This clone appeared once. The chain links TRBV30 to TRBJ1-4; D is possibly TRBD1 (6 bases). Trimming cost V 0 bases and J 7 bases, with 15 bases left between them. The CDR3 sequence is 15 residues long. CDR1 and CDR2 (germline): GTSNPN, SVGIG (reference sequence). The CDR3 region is CAWSVPGGIGEKLFF. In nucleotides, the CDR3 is TGTGCCTGGAGTGTTCCGGGGGGCATAGGTGAAAAACTGTTTTTT.

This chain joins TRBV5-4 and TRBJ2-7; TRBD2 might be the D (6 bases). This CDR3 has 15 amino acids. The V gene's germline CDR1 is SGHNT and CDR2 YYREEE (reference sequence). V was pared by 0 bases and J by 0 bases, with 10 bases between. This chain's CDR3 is CASSLDPRGSYEQYF. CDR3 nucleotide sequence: TGTGCCAGCAGCTTGGACCCGCGGGGCTCCTACGAGCAGTACTTC.

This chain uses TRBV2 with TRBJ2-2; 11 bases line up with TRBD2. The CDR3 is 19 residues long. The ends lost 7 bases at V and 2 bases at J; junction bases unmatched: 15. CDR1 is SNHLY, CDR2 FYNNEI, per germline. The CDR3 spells CASTEDQLGLAANTGELFF. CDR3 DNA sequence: TGTGCCAGCACCGAAGATCAATTGGGACTAGCGGCCAACACCGGGGAGCTGTTTTTT.